The present T cell receptor beta chain was sequenced within a study of shared clonotypes between healthy human individuals (dated by TCRdb to 2018 to 2021). A note on the overall study: A couple of women and a few men aged 18 to 49 years were included in the cohort. To increase sequencing depth and limit assay-specific biases, different laboratories used diverse techniques to prepare libraries and sequence TCR repertoires. For each donor, CD4 naive and CD4 memory were each given three plates, CD8 naive was given two plates, and CD8 memory was given one plate. Per donor, leukapheresis produced somewhere between about 0.8 and 9.5 billion PBMCs. The study deeply sequenced blood TCR repertoires of several healthy adults to estimate repertoire size and the extent of clonotype sharing between individuals.

Using the deep immunoSEQ assay, multiplex PCR amplified TCR CDR3 regions from genomic DNA. Extracted genomic DNA from each cell subset was spread evenly across all wells of several immunoSEQ 96-well plates, with each plate serving as a replicate. For sorted subsets, about 200 ng genomic DNA, equal to about 30,000 T cell genomes, was loaded into each replicate PCR. Purified libraries were measured with a Qubit 3.0 fluorometer, size-checked on a Bioanalyzer 2100, and measured again with the KAPA Library Quantification kit. Every immunoSEQ 96-well plate was sequenced on a dedicated single-read 150-cycle Illumina NextSeq 550 flow cell. Regarding the original processing steps: The immunoSEQ output contained only junctional sequences without quality scores, so filtering could not match that applied to full-length reads. To assign V/J genes and CDR3, sequences were annotated using PyIR, a Python wrapper for IgBLAST v1.9, with IMGT germline references. Any read was removed if the V/J assignment was weak (E-value above 1e-6), the CDR3 was missing, or the read contained stop codons, out-of-frame junctions, or ambiguous translated residues. V3J clonotypes were defined by identical inferred V gene, J gene, and CDR3 amino acid sequence. The percentage overlap between two repertoires was calculated by dividing the number of shared unique clonotypes by the size of the smaller repertoire. Richness of each repertoire was evaluated using RTK rarefaction, the Chao1 estimator, and Recon v2.1 estimates of unobserved clonotypes. For all TCRbeta clonotypes obtained by the gDNA method from a handful of donors, generation probabilities were computed with OLGA. Here the immuneACCESS table is served through TCRdb, limited to in-frame sequences with V and J called. Missing clones are a known gap in these copies; in checked studies unresolved V genes cover under half, and the rest lacks a known reason. The D gene and trimming were derived from the DNA, and the V and J assignments and clone size from that table. In all, the sample holds about 1.1 million clones, and 70% to 80% of those were seen once. The top ten constitute under 0.65% of the sample.

The donors were healthy, HIV-negative adults who had no recently reported acute infections or vaccinations. Only Caucasian adults living in Nashville, Tennessee, USA were represented among the donors. CD4+ T cells were enriched by magnetic negative selection, after which naive cells were positively selected on CD45RA and the negative fraction was taken as the memory subset. Blood was collected by leukapheresis, and PBMCs were isolated by Ficoll-Histopaque density gradient centrifugation and then cryopreserved in liquid nitrogen vapor phase. Analytical flow cytometry was used to check the purity and quantity of every magnetically sorted T cell population. Each sorted fraction had its genomic DNA isolated and then quantified by UV absorbance on a Nanodrop 2000c. What the authors observed across the whole study: Rarefaction of sorted-subset datasets indicated incomplete sequencing despite the large sequencing depth. Sharing across several donors was observed for approximately 5% of naive CD4, over 3% of naive CD8, about 2.3% of memory CD4, and less than 0.45% of memory CD8 clonotypes. Based on pairwise subsampling, the degree of clonotype sharing among donors was expected to be affected by sequencing depth. Clonotypes shared by all four sorted-subset donors showed higher generation probabilities than non-shared clonotypes. Because the study included only a small number of donors, the genetic and exposure-history diversity represented was limited. Sampling was restricted to blood, and TCR repertoires in tissues likely differ from the TCR repertoires found in blood. Naive subsets generally had larger estimated clonotype richness than memory subsets.

For this clone: The specificity of this receptor is unknown. Base qualities are not at hand, and no much larger clone is one base apart.

V loses 5 bases of germline sequence and J loses 4 bases, and the interval between the two ends is 17 bases. The germline V gene gives CDR1 as SGHTA and CDR2 as FQGNSA. Spanning cysteine to phenylalanine, the CDR3 consists of 15 amino acids. Here the CDR3 DNA is all that survives: 45 bases in frame from base 1. Recombination connected TRBV7-2 to TRBJ1-1, with a weak D call of TRBD1 (6 bases match). The sample taken for sequencing was memory CD4+ T cells from PBMCs. The cell subset or site tag for this specimen amounts to: CD45RA-negative fraction. This receptor was identified in a man between 18 and 35 years old in good health. Some clones in this sample may be carry-over from other donors' samples. The DNA sequence reads TGTGCCAGCAGCCTCAGATGGGGCAGGGGCACTGAAGCTTTCTTT. It encodes CASSLRWGRGTEAFF. With all but the CDR3 taken from the reference TRBV7-2 and TRBJ1-1 genes, the full variable domain is: GAGVSQSPSNKVTEKGKDVELRCDPISGHTALYWYRQSLGQGLEFLIYFQGNSAPDKSGLPSDRFSAERTGGSVSTLTIQRTQQEDSAVYLCASSLRWGRGTEAFFGQGTRLTVV.